The clone carrying this TCR beta chain was detected only a few times. The sample belongs to a study of T cells in Graves' hyperthyroidism and ophthalmopathy. Trimming took 7 bases from V and 4 from J, leaving 13 bases between them. The germline gives CDR1 KGHDR, CDR2 SFDVKD. This CDR3 is built from 13 residues. The source material, RNA transcripts, was used to amplify TCR beta CDR3 regions. The TCR CDR3 first-round RT-PCR relied on the HTBI primer set. One entry per CDR3 protein results from TCRdb running MiXCR on the multiplex PCR reads. Of roughly 380,000 distinct CDR3 sequences listed, approximately 13% are singletons.

This chain links TRBV24-1 with TRBJ2-7; D not certain. The TCR originated in a woman aged 55-69 years with Graves' hyperthyroidism. The specimen was blood. The CDR3 bases are TGTGCCACCAGCAGCTCCACGGGTTACGAGCAGTACTTC. This translates into CATSSSTGYEQYF.